The 25 T cell receptor beta chains below were found in one sample sequenced in a study of cytomegalovirus exposure and HLA in healthy donors. The method was immunoSEQ multiplex PCR; TCRdb's version includes in-frame clones alone and lacks a portion of them. The sample holds about 78,000 clones, almost 97% seen once. The sample consisted of PBMCs. All receptors derive from a man between 18 and 35 years old in good health and CMV-seropositive.

The V and J genes are TRBV6-5 and TRBJ2-5, with 7 nucleotides matching TRBD2. CDR1 and CDR2 from the germline V gene are MNHEY and SVGAGI. V lost 5 bases to trimming and J lost 13 bases; unmatched junction nucleotides: 7. The CDR3 loop spans 11 amino acids. The CDR3 region is CASSALSGMYF. The CDR3 DNA reads as TGTGCCAGCAGTGCCCTCAGCGGGATGTACTTC.

This clone was seen a single time. This CDR3 is CASSQGSGRSRRSTDTQYF. CDR3 sequence (DNA): TGCGCCAGCAGCCAAGGTAGCGGGAGGAGCCGTAGAAGCACAGATACGCAGTATTTT. This rearrangement joins TRBV4-1 to TRBJ2-3, with 10 bases fitting TRBD2. CDR3 length equals 19 residues. Germline CDR1 reads MGHRA; CDR2 reads YSYEKL. With V trimmed by 1 base and J by 0 bases, 10 bases remained unmatched.

CDR3 nucleotide sequence: TGTGCCAGCAGATCCCGGGACTTCTCTTTTTGGGAGCAGTACTTC. Encoded protein: CASRSRDFSFWEQYF. V and J are TRBV2 and TRBJ2-7, with D maybe TRBD2 (6 bases). Germline assignment: CDR1 SNHLY and CDR2 FYNNEI. Trimming removed 6 bases from V and 7 bases from J, with 22 bases in between. This CDR3 spans 15 amino acids.

The CDR3 spells CASTPGLNNEQFF. The CDR3 bases are TGTGCCAGCACCCCGGGACTAAACAATGAGCAGTTCTTC. J is TRBJ2-1 and V is TRBV6-1; 7 nucleotides line up with TRBD2. This CDR3 is built from 13 residues. The germline V gene encodes CDR1 MNHNS and CDR2 SASEGT. After removal of 7 bases from V and 5 bases from J, the junction contained 5 bases not matched to a gene.

The chain carries TRBV29-1 and TRBJ1-1; D might be TRBD1 (5 bases). This CDR3 is built from 12 residues. Germline assignment: CDR1 SQVTM and CDR2 ANQGSEA. The germline V and J ends were trimmed by 7 bases and 6 bases, with 15 bases remaining between them. This chain's CDR3 is CSARYGGAEAFF. The CDR3 region has the DNA TGCAGCGCCCGCTACGGGGGAGCTGAAGCTTTCTTT.

V is TRBV28 and J is TRBJ2-7; tentative D call: TRBD2 (5 bases). The CDR3 sequence is 13 residues long. Trimming took off 8 bases at V and 0 bases at J, with 11 bases between the two ends. Per germline, CDR1 MDHEN and CDR2 SYDVKM. The CDR3 sequence: CASESGISYEQYF. The CDR3 nucleotides read TGTGCCAGCGAATCGGGGATCTCCTACGAGCAGTACTTC. Supplemented by reference TRBV28 and TRBJ2-7, the full variable domain reads DVKVTQSSRYLVKRTGEKVFLECVQDMDHENMFWYRQDPGLGLRLIYFSYDVKMKEKGDIPEGYSVSREKKERFSLILESASTNQTSMYLCASESGISYEQYFGPGTRLTVT.

J is TRBJ1-1 and V is TRBV2; 9 nucleotides align to TRBD1. There are 14 residues in the CDR3. V lost 6 bases to trimming and J lost 10 bases; unmatched junction nucleotides: 12. Germline lookup yields CDR1 SNHLY and CDR2 FYNNEI. CDR3 sequence reads: CASRPPGQGYAAFF. The CDR3 DNA sequence: TGTGCCAGCAGGCCCCCGGGACAGGGATATGCAGCTTTCTTT.

The chain is built from TRBV30 and TRBJ1-1, with D possibly TRBD1 on 5 matching bases. The V gene lost 2 bases and the J gene lost 7 bases, with 14 bases spanning the gap. This CDR3 is built from 13 residues. In germline, CDR1 is GTSNPN, CDR2 SVGIG (reference sequence). The CDR3 bases are TGTGCCTGGAGTCACGACAGCTCCAGTGAAGCTTTCTTT. Translated: CAWSHDSSSEAFF.

The chain recombines TRBV5-1 with TRBJ2-3; TRBD2 aligns across 9 bases. The CDR3 has 12 amino acids. V shed 6 bases, J shed 5 bases, and the junction held 1 base outside the gene matches. Per the germline V gene, CDR1 is SGHRS and CDR2 is YFSETQ. CDR3 coding DNA: TGCGCCAGCAATAGCGGGAGAGATACGCAGTATTTT. Protein: CASNSGRDTQYF.

This chain links TRBV19 with TRBJ2-7; 9 bases match TRBD1. CDR1 is LNHDA, CDR2 SQIVND, per germline (reference sequence). V shed 4 bases and J 2 bases; nucleotides not matched to a gene: 6. The CDR3 consists of 15 residues. CDR3 DNA: TGTGCCAGTAGTACTGGGACAGGGAATGCCTACGAGCAGTACTTC. Its protein is CASSTGTGNAYEQYF. The variable domain in full, with the rest retrieved from reference TRBV19 and TRBJ2-7, is DGGITQSPKYLFRKEGQNVTLSCEQNLNHDAMYWYRQDPGQGLRLIYYSQIVNDFQKGDIAEGYSVSREKKESFPLTVTSAQKNPTAFYLCASSTGTGNAYEQYFGPGTRLTVT.

The V gene is TRBV30, the J gene TRBJ2-3; 7 positions agree with TRBD2. Germline-derived CDR1 and CDR2 are GTSNPN and SVGIG (reference sequence). Losses at the gene ends were 6 bases for V and 0 bases for J; bases not matched to a gene: 6. The CDR3 contains 14 residues. This CDR3 reads CACTSVTSTDTQYF. CDR3 nucleotide sequence: TGTGCCTGCACTAGCGTAACTAGCACAGATACGCAGTATTTT.

The CDR3 protein is CASSPGQRDENTEAFF. In nucleotides, the CDR3 is TGTGCCAGCAGCCCTGGACAGCGGGACGAGAACACTGAAGCTTTCTTT. V usage is TRBV7-9 and J usage is TRBJ1-1; possible D gene TRBD1, 6 bases. Between the trimmed V and J ends, which lost 5 bases and 1 base, there was a span of 17 bases. CDR1 and CDR2 from the germline V gene are SEHNR and FQNEAQ (reference sequence). There are 16 residues in the CDR3.

The chain recombines TRBV1 with TRBJ1-4; the table's D call, TRBD1, was not checked against the DNA. TRBV1 is a recognized pseudogene. The CDR3 sequence is 16 residues long. CDR3 region: CTSSQGRPAFNEKLFF. CDR3 DNA: TGCACCAGCAGCCAGGGCCGACCGGCCTTTAATGAAAAACTGTTTTTT.

The chain carries TRBV7-2 and TRBJ2-1, with 10 bases aligning to TRBD2. The V gene's germline CDR1 is SGHTA and CDR2 FQGNSA. CDR3 length equals 17 residues. V gave up 4 bases and J gave up 7 bases; unmatched junction bases: 13. The CDR3 loop reads CASSSLAGGPTENEQFF. The CDR3 DNA reads TGTGCCAGCAGCTCCTTAGCGGGAGGTCCCACGGAGAATGAGCAGTTCTTC.

V and J are TRBV5-4 and TRBJ2-2; possible D gene TRBD2, 6 bases. The CDR3 is made up of 15 amino acids. Trimming stripped 3 bases from V and 0 bases from J, with 9 bases between. Germline loops: CDR1 SGHNT, CDR2 YYREEE (reference sequence). CDR3 DNA sequence: TGTGCCAGCAGCTGGGGGGATACGAACACCGGGGAGCTGTTTTTT. Amino acid sequence: CASSWGDTNTGELFF.

This sequence joins TRBV5-1 and TRBJ1-2; TRBD1 matches at 12 bases. The length of the CDR3 is 17 residues. Germline V gene data show CDR1 as SGHRS and CDR2 as YFSETQ. V shed 4 bases and J 6 bases; nucleotides not matched to a gene: 13. CDR3 coding DNA: TGCGCCAGCAGCCCCCAGGGACAGGGGGCCCCTTTGAATGGCTACACCTTC. This translates into CASSPQGQGAPLNGYTF.

This chain connects TRBV6-5 to TRBJ2-7, with 12 bases that match TRBD1. The CDR3 length is 16 residues. Trimming took 4 bases from V and 3 from J; bases not matched to a gene: 7. CDR1 and CDR2 from the germline V gene are MNHEY and SVGAGI. The DNA for the CDR3 is TGTGCCAGCAGTTCCCCTGGGACAGGGGGCCTCTACGAGCAGTACTTC. Its protein is CASSSPGTGGLYEQYF.

A word on this clone: One junction end disagrees with the germline gene, perhaps due to a read error. The V gene is TRBV10-3, the J gene TRBJ2-5, with D perhaps TRBD2 (5 bases). The CDR3 length is 13 residues. From germline, CDR1 is ENHRY and CDR2 SYGVKD. The CDR3 sequence: CAVSSRDEETQYF. The CDR3 DNA reads as TGTGCCGTCAGTAGCCGGGATGAAGAGACCCAGTACTTC.

The chain has TRBV28 and TRBJ2-7; D might be TRBD1 (8 bases). The germline V gene encodes CDR1 MDHEN and CDR2 SYDVKM. V lost 6 bases, J lost 0 bases, and 18 bases lay in between. The CDR3 covers 16 residues. CDR3 residues: CASRPGGGQVSYEQYF. The CDR3 DNA reads as TGTGCCAGCAGGCCTGGGGGGGGACAGGTCTCCTACGAGCAGTACTTC.

The V gene is TRBV28, the J gene TRBJ2-5, with a tentative D call TRBD2 (5 bases). Germline CDR1 and CDR2: MDHEN and SYDVKM. CDR3 length equals 16 residues. V dropped 8 bases and J dropped 4 bases, with 23 bases sitting between them. The CDR3 bases are TGTGCCAGCTCGGACTTGGGAAACTTAACGGGAGAGACCCAGTACTTC. The encoded protein is CASSDLGNLTGETQYF.

V gene TRBV18 combines with J gene TRBJ2-2; D is ambiguous. Trimming removed 6 bases from V and 4 bases from J, with 9 bases in between. The CDR3 length is 13 residues. Per the germline V gene, CDR1 is KGHSH and CDR2 is LQKENI. The CDR3 protein is CASSPAVTGELFF. CDR3 nucleotide sequence: TGTGCCAGCTCCCCAGCAGTCACCGGGGAGCTGTTTTTT.

The chain is built from TRBV6-5 and TRBJ2-3; TRBD2 is a possible D gene (6 bases). This CDR3 comprises 14 residues. Trimming removed 0 bases from V and 9 bases from J, with 13 bases in between. Germline values: CDR1 MNHEY, CDR2 SVGAGI. The CDR3 here is CASSYSRDSRTQYF. The CDR3 DNA reads TGTGCCAGCAGTTACTCGCGGGACTCCCGAACGCAGTATTTT.

The J gene is TRBJ2-2, the V gene TRBV5-1; D is possibly TRBD2 (7 bases). V was clipped by 3 bases and J by 4 bases, with 19 bases between them. CDR1 is SGHRS, CDR2 YFSETQ, per germline. There are 17 residues in the CDR3. The CDR3 DNA reads as TGCGCCAGCAGCTCTGGGGGGGCGGCCCTGGGCACCGGGGAGCTGTTTTTT. Protein product: CASSSGGAALGTGELFF.

V gene TRBV27 combines with J gene TRBJ2-7, with TRBD2 as a possible D gene (6 bases). The germline gives CDR1 MNHEY, CDR2 SMNVEV (reference sequence). V was shortened by 5 bases and J by 0 bases, with 11 bases between the two germline ends. This CDR3 has 14 residues. The CDR3 region is CASSPGLTSYEQYF. CDR3 in DNA: TGTGCCAGCAGTCCGGGACTCACCTCCTACGAGCAGTACTTC.

The J gene is TRBJ2-1, the V gene TRBV30; 14 nucleotides align to TRBD2. Germline CDR1 and CDR2: GTSNPN and SVGIG (reference sequence). The CDR3 sequence is 16 residues long. Trimming removed 3 bases from V and 7 bases from J; junction bases left unmatched: 8. This CDR3 reads CAWRDRLAGGVNEQFF. In DNA form, the CDR3 reads TGTGCCTGGAGGGATAGACTAGCGGGAGGGGTAAATGAGCAGTTCTTC. Using reference TRBV30 and TRBJ2-1 for the parts outside the CDR3, the full variable domain is SQTIHQWPATLVQPVGSPLSLECTVEGTSNPNLYWYRQAAGRGLQLLFYSVGIGQISSEVPQNLSASRPQDRQFILSSKKLLLSDSGFYLCAWRDRLAGGVNEQFFGPGTRLTVL.